The 5 T cell receptor beta chains reported below all come from one sample, sequenced in a study of cytomegalovirus exposure and HLA in healthy donors (dated by TCRdb to 2017 to 2019). Library preparation used the immunoSEQ multiplex PCR assay. For the multiplex PCR, a mixture combining 60 forward primers for TCR Vbeta segments and 13 reverse primers for TCR Jbeta segments was used. As stored in TCRdb, this immuneACCESS dataset retains in-frame rearrangements with V and J assigned. A fraction of the clones does not appear; measured against another copy, unresolved V genes explain less than half of the discrepancy, and the remainder lacks a known reason. A total of around 160,000 clones appear in this sample, roughly 80% of them only once. The ten largest clonotypes hold approximately 6.3% of the sample. Input material: PBMCs. The receptors were sampled from a woman aged 40 to 50 in good health and CMV-seropositive.

The CDR3 DNA follows: TGTGCCAGCAGTTTATCGGTTGGGGCAGGCTCCTACGAGCAGTACTTC. This codes for CASSLSVGAGSYEQYF. This chain joins TRBV27 and TRBJ2-5, with a weak D call TRBD1 (5 bases). TRBJ2-7 matches the DNA end more closely, so the J call is doubtful. This CDR3 has 16 amino acids. Germline V gene sequence: CDR1 MNHEY, CDR2 SMNVEV (reference sequence).

The genes are TRBV27 and TRBJ1-6; 8 bases map to TRBD1. CDR1 and CDR2 (germline): MNHEY, SMNVEV (reference sequence). V dropped 3 bases and J dropped 7; count of bases not matched to a gene: 2. This CDR3 spans 14 amino acids. The chain's CDR3 is CASSLTGENSPLHF. In nucleotides, the CDR3 is TGTGCCAGCAGTTTGACAGGGGAGAATTCACCCCTCCACTTT.

This clone has more than one count but fewer than ten. This sequence joins TRBV7-2 and TRBJ2-1; unclear D gene. V shed 5 bases and J shed 6 bases, with 11 bases lying between them. Germline CDR1 and CDR2: SGHTA and FQGNSA. CDR3 length: 13 residues. This chain's CDR3 is CASSGFRGNEQFF. The DNA of the CDR3 is TGTGCCAGCAGCGGGTTCCGCGGCAATGAGCAGTTCTTC.

The chain combines TRBV11-2 with TRBJ1-1, with a weak D call TRBD1 (5 bases). The V gene's germline CDR1 is SGHAT and CDR2 FQNNGV. The V gene lost 2 bases and the J gene lost 7 bases, with 23 bases spanning the gap. CDR3 length: 17 amino acids. The CDR3 spells CASSLSSFQGKFDEAFF. As DNA, the CDR3 is TGTGCCAGCAGCTTATCTTCTTTCCAGGGAAAGTTCGATGAAGCTTTCTTT.

The chain is built from TRBV7-3 and TRBJ1-2, with D possibly being TRBD1 (6 bases). The V and J ends lost 5 bases and 4 bases respectively, with 14 bases between them. Germline V lookup: CDR1 SGHTA, CDR2 FQGTGA. The CDR3 is made up of 14 amino acids. CDR3 nucleotide sequence: TGTGCCAGCAGCCCCGAGGGGGTTGGCTATGGCTACACCTTC. Its translation: CASSPEGVGYGYTF.